The 26 T cell receptor beta chains below were found in one sample sequenced in a study of persistence of HIV-infected CD4 T cells. For these receptors, no antigen is known. Sequencing used immunoSEQ version 4 in survey mode. Data came from immunoSEQ multiplex PCR; TCRdb stores just in-frame clones and leaves some out. This table has 35,000 to 50,000 clones, 80% to 90% appearing once. Cells were stimulated nonspecifically with anti-CD3/anti-CD28 magnetic beads. Sorting selected CD4+ T cells upregulating both CD40 ligand and CD69. The sequencing used CD4+ T cells sorted from PBMCs after roughly 19-hour stimulation, collected from a patient who received antiretroviral therapy. These receptors originate from an adult man with HIV who was CMV-seropositive.

V and J are TRBV6-5 and TRBJ1-2; 7 nucleotides align to TRBD1. The CDR3 is 13 amino acids. V gave up 5 bases and J gave up 2 bases; unmatched junction bases: 2. Germline V gene lookup returns CDR1 MNHEY and CDR2 SVGAGI. The CDR3 DNA sequence: TGTGCCAGCAGTCAGACAGGGAACTATGGCTACACCTTC. This sequence encodes CASSQTGNYGYTF.

CDR3 sequence: CASSLQGPGATEAFF. DNA of the CDR3: TGCGCCAGCAGCTTACAGGGCCCGGGGGCCACTGAAGCTTTCTTT. V is TRBV5-1 and J is TRBJ1-1; a weak D match, TRBD1 (6 bases). CDR1 is SGHRS, CDR2 YFSETQ, per germline. Between the trimmed V and J ends, which lost 2 bases and 4 bases, there was a span of 15 bases. The CDR3 totals 15 residues.

This clone was seen only once. V is TRBV19 and J is TRBJ2-7; 8 bases line up with TRBD1. The CDR3 is 14 residues long. Germline CDR1 LNHDA, CDR2 SQIVND (reference sequence). Losses at the gene ends were 6 bases for V and 3 bases for J; bases not matched to a gene: 7. Here the CDR3 reads CASRLGQGVYEQYF. The DNA for the CDR3 is TGTGCCAGTAGGCTTGGACAGGGAGTCTACGAGCAGTACTTC.

The chain couples TRBV2 to TRBJ2-1; TRBD2 agrees at 8 bases. J lost 8 bases, V lost 7 bases, and 10 bases had no gene match. Germline V CDR1 and CDR2: SNHLY, FYNNEI. The CDR3 spans 14 residues. In nucleotides, the CDR3 is TGTGCCAGCAAAGAAGGAACGGGGGGGGATGAGCAGTTCTTC. This gives the protein CASKEGTGGDEQFF.

Here the CDR3 reads CASSISRQGAFYNEAFF. CDR3 nucleotides: TGTGCCAGTAGTATATCCCGACAGGGGGCATTTTACAATGAAGCTTTCTTT. The V call is TRBV19, the J call TRBJ1-1, with 10 positions matching TRBD1. CDR3 length: 17 residues. V trimming: 2 bases; J trimming: 7 bases; junction bases outside the gene matches: 13. Per the germline V gene, CDR1 is LNHDA and CDR2 is SQIVND (reference sequence). The full variable domain, its missing parts supplied by reference TRBV19 and TRBJ1-1, is DGGITQSPKYLFRKEGQNVTLSCEQNLNHDAMYWYRQDPGQGLRLIYYSQIVNDFQKGDIAEGYSVSREKKESFPLTVTSAQKNPTAFYLCASSISRQGAFYNEAFFGQGTRLTVV.

The V and J genes are TRBV20-1 and TRBJ1-1; no firm D call. The germline gives CDR1 DFQATT, CDR2 SNEGSKA (reference sequence). The CDR3 is made up of 11 amino acids. The ends were cut back, 0 bases at V and 9 bases at J, with 8 bases in the middle. The CDR3 coding sequence is TGCAGTGCTAGAGATTCAACCCAAGCTTTCTTT. Encoded protein: CSARDSTQAFF.

The table lists this clone with a count of one. In nucleotides, the CDR3 is TGCGCCAGCAGCCCTAGAGCGAACACTGAAGCTTTCTTT. Translating gives CASSPRANTEAFF. The chain has TRBV5-1 and TRBJ1-1; D gene ambiguous. This CDR3 has 13 amino acids. Trimming pared 4 bases from V and 1 base from J, leaving 8 bases between. The germline V gene has CDR1 SGHRS and CDR2 YFSETQ.

The chain combines TRBV7-9 with TRBJ1-6; D gene uncertain. The CDR3 covers 12 residues. The ends were cut back, 3 bases at V and 7 bases at J, with 4 bases in the middle. Germline V lookup: CDR1 SEHNR, CDR2 FQNEAQ (reference sequence). CDR3 in amino acids: CASSFLNSPLHF. The DNA for the CDR3 is TGTGCCAGCAGCTTTTTGAATTCACCCCTCCACTTT.

The chain uses TRBV24-1 and TRBJ1-2; 7 nucleotides line up with TRBD1. The J segment lost 4 bases and the V segment lost 6 bases, leaving 7 bases of the junction unmatched. This CDR3 is built from 14 residues. Germline V gene lookup returns CDR1 KGHDR and CDR2 SFDVKD. The CDR3 spells CATSRDSGPYGYTF. CDR3 coding DNA: TGTGCCACCAGTCGGGACAGCGGACCCTATGGCTACACCTTC.

The genes are TRBV5-1 and TRBJ2-1; 9 bases match TRBD1. The germline gives CDR1 SGHRS, CDR2 YFSETQ. The CDR3 has 18 amino acids. V was clipped by 4 bases and J by 4 bases; unmatched bases: 15. CDR3 loop: CASSPQGALSLGYNEQFF. CDR3 bases: TGCGCCAGCAGCCCACAGGGGGCATTATCCTTAGGATACAATGAGCAGTTCTTC.

This chain connects TRBV4-2 to TRBJ1-2, with D possibly being TRBD1 (5 bases). The CDR3 loop spans 15 amino acids. In germline, CDR1 is LGHNA, CDR2 YNFKEQ. V lost 4 bases to trimming and J lost 3 bases, with 15 bases between them. This CDR3 is CASSPRQGADYGYTF. In DNA, the CDR3 is TGTGCCAGCAGCCCACGGCAGGGAGCCGACTATGGCTACACCTTC.

V and J are TRBV6-1 and TRBJ1-5, with D perhaps matching TRBD1 (6 bases). Trimming removed 2 bases from V and 6 bases from J, with 17 bases in between. Germline V gives CDR1 MNHNS, CDR2 SASEGT. CDR3 length equals 16 residues. The chain's CDR3 is CASSEMGVQGSQPQHF. The CDR3, as DNA: TGTGCCAGCAGTGAAATGGGGGTACAGGGAAGTCAGCCCCAGCATTTT.

The rearrangement uses TRBV25-1 and TRBJ2-2; no definite D call. The CDR3 length is 15 residues. The V end lost 6 bases, the J end lost 0 bases, and 11 bases lay between the germline ends. Germline-derived CDR1 and CDR2 are MGHDK and SYGVNS. The CDR3 DNA follows: TGTGCCAGCAGGGGTTCACCCTCGAACACCGGGGAGCTGTTTTTT. This translates into CASRGSPSNTGELFF. Based on the CDR3 plus reference TRBV25-1 and TRBJ2-2, the full variable domain is EADIYQTPRYLVIGTGKKITLECSQTMGHDKMYWYQQDPGMELHLIHYSYGVNSTEKGDLSSESTVSRIRTEHFPLTLESARPSHTSQYLCASRGSPSNTGELFFGEGSRLTVL.

V is TRBV27 and J is TRBJ2-7; TRBD1 matches at 7 bases. CDR1 and CDR2 from the germline V gene are MNHEY and SMNVEV (reference sequence). Trimming cost V 6 bases and J 0 bases; bases outside gene matches: 5. The CDR3 covers 14 residues. The CDR3 loop reads CASRLRDSSYEQYF. The CDR3 DNA is TGTGCCAGCAGACTTCGGGACAGCTCCTACGAGCAGTACTTC.

DNA of the CDR3: TGTGCCAGCAGTGTGAGGGATTCCACCGGGGAGCTGTTTTTT. This sequence encodes CASSVRDSTGELFF. The chain links TRBV2 to TRBJ2-2; a possible D gene is TRBD2 (5 bases). Per germline, CDR1 SNHLY and CDR2 FYNNEI. The CDR3 has 14 residues. With 4 bases removed from V and 4 bases from J, the gap between germline ends came to 10 bases. Filled out from reference TRBV2 and TRBJ2-2, the complete variable domain reads EPEVTQTPSHQVTQMGQEVILRCVPISNHLYFYWYRQILGQKVEFLVSFYNNEISEKSEIFDDQFSVERPDGSNFTLKIRSTKLEDSAMYFCASSVRDSTGELFFGEGSRLTVL.

The chain uses TRBV9 and TRBJ1-1, with 8 positions matching TRBD1. CDR3 length equals 16 residues. Germline CDR1 SGDLS, CDR2 YYNGEE. The trim removed 0 bases at V and 8 bases at J, leaving 12 bases unmatched. CDR3 loop: CASSVEDRAGDKEAFF. CDR3 nucleotide sequence: TGTGCCAGCAGCGTAGAGGACAGGGCAGGAGACAAAGAAGCTTTCTTT. The whole variable domain, filled in from reference TRBV9 and TRBJ1-1, reads DSGVTQTPKHLITATGQRVTLRCSPRSGDLSVYWYQQSLDQGLQFLIQYYNGEERAKGNILERFSAQQFPDLHSELNLSSLELGDSALYFCASSVEDRAGDKEAFFGQGTRLTVV.

This chain links TRBV2 with TRBJ2-3; D unresolved. CDR1 and CDR2 (germline): SNHLY, FYNNEI. Trimming removed 3 bases at V and 5 bases at J, with 3 bases between. CDR3 length: 11 residues. The CDR3 sequence: CASSDRDTQYF. In nucleotides, the CDR3 is TGTGCCAGCAGTGACAGAGATACGCAGTATTTT.

The chain employs TRBV9 and TRBJ2-7; 8 bases are a match to TRBD2. The germline gives CDR1 SGDLS, CDR2 YYNGEE. V dropped 0 bases and J dropped 6; count of bases not matched to a gene: 2. The CDR3 is 13 residues long. The CDR3 DNA sequence: TGTGCCAGCAGCGTAGCGGGGGGGGGCGAGCAGTACTTC. It translates to CASSVAGGGEQYF.

CDR3 in amino acids: CASSFKLLGQHSPLHF. CDR3 DNA sequence: TGTGCCAGCAGCTTCAAATTGTTGGGACAGCATTCACCCCTCCACTTT. The chain links TRBV5-4 to TRBJ1-6, with 7 nucleotides matching TRBD1. Germline trimming cut 2 bases from V and 8 bases from J; bases unmatched to any gene: 10. The germline CDR1 and CDR2 sequences are SGHNT and YYREEE (reference sequence). The CDR3 has 16 residues.

This sequence joins TRBV6-6 and TRBJ1-5; perhaps TRBD1 as D (5 bases). This CDR3 has 15 residues. V was shortened by 6 bases and J by 3 bases, with 15 bases between the two germline ends. Germline V CDR1 and CDR2: MNHNY, SVGAGI (reference sequence). The CDR3 is CASSLYRSLNQPQHF. In nucleotides, the CDR3 is TGTGCCAGCAGCCTTTACAGGAGCCTCAATCAGCCCCAGCATTTT.

J is TRBJ2-1 and V is TRBV15, with 10 bases identical to TRBD2. In germline, CDR1 is LNHNV, CDR2 YYDKDF (reference sequence). V gave up 0 bases and J gave up 8 bases; unmatched junction bases: 7. This CDR3 is built from 16 residues. DNA of the CDR3: TGTGCCACCAGCAGAGATCAGAGCGGGGGGGCCCATGAGCAGTTCTTC. It codes for CATSRDQSGGAHEQFF.

The chain is built from TRBV5-1 and TRBJ2-1; the D call may be TRBD1 or TRBD2 (6 bases each). Germline V gives CDR1 SGHRS, CDR2 YFSETQ. The length of the CDR3 is 16 residues. V was cut by 3 bases and J by 6 bases, with 19 bases left in between. Here the CDR3 DNA reads TGCGCCAGCAGCTGGGTCCCTACCGGAGGGGGCAATGAGCAGTTCTTC. It codes for CASSWVPTGGGNEQFF.

V is TRBV3-1 (or the pseudogene TRBV3-2) and J is TRBJ1-3; no clear D. Trimming shortened V by 4 bases and J by 3 bases, and 7 bases separated the two germline ends. Per germline, CDR1 LGHDT and CDR2 YNNKEL (reference sequence). There are 13 residues in the CDR3. CDR3: CASSRLSGNTIYF. CDR3 in DNA: TGTGCCAGCAGCCGATTAAGTGGAAACACCATATATTTT.

The V and J genes are TRBV7-6 and TRBJ1-5, with D uncertain. Germline V lookup: CDR1 SGHVS, CDR2 FNYEAQ. There are 13 residues in the CDR3. Trimming removed 3 bases from V and 0 bases from J, with 3 bases in between. The CDR3 here is CASSFNSNQPQHF. The CDR3 coding sequence is TGTGCCAGCAGCTTTAATAGCAATCAGCCCCAGCATTTT.

As DNA, the CDR3 is TGTGCCAGCAGCTTAGCGGGGGCTCCCACTGAAGCTTTCTTT. It is translated as CASSLAGAPTEAFF. This sequence joins TRBV7-2 and TRBJ1-1, with D possibly TRBD1 on 6 matching bases. The V end lost 0 bases, the J end lost 4 bases, and 9 bases lay between the germline ends. The CDR3 length is 14 residues. The germline gives CDR1 SGHTA, CDR2 FQGNSA.

This chain uses TRBV4-1 with TRBJ2-1; D unclear. Trimming left V 0 bases short and J 0 bases short, with 12 bases between. This CDR3 has 17 amino acids. The V gene's germline CDR1 is MGHRA and CDR2 YSYEKL. The CDR3 DNA follows: TGCGCCAGCAGCCAAGAACGACTCATGAGCTCCTACAATGAGCAGTTCTTC. Protein product: CASSQERLMSSYNEQFF.